These T cell receptor beta chains were read from a single sample in a study of cytomegalovirus exposure and HLA in healthy donors. Here immunoSEQ multiplex PCR was the method, and the copy in TCRdb shows in-frame clones only, minus some. Found here are some 60,000 clones, around 86% of them singletons; the top ten hold roughly 10%. The sequenced sample was PBMCs. Every receptor here comes from a female donor in good health and CMV-seronegative. Both conserved end residues are part of each CDR3. The D gene is left open where the match is weak. The size field is filled for only some rows; it gives once, few, many or a size class.

d_call	cdr3_length	j_call	v_call	clone_size	cdr3_aa	cdr3_nt
.	15	TRBJ2-3	TRBV7-3	.	CASSLSGRSTDTQYF	TGTGCCAGCAGCTTATCCGGTAGAAGCACAGATACGCAGTATTTT
.	17	TRBJ2-3	TRBV4-2	.	CASSQEGGRLSTDTQYF	TGTGCCAGCAGCCAAGAAGGTGGGAGGCTCAGCACAGATACGCAGTATTTT
TRBD1	13	TRBJ2-1	TRBV29-1	.	CSVLRDRVNEQFF	TGCAGCGTTCTCCGGGACAGGGTCAATGAGCAGTTCTTC
.	15	TRBJ2-7	TRBV5-6	.	CASSLGGGGSYEQYF	TGTGCCAGCAGCTTGGGTGGGGGCGGGAGCTACGAGCAGTACTTC
.	15	TRBJ1-1	TRBV2	.	CASRRGREMNTEAFF	TGTGCCAGCAGGCGGGGGAGGGAAATGAACACTGAAGCTTTCTTT
.	17	TRBJ2-7	TRBV9	.	CASSLGAHIAGRDEQYF	TGTGCCAGCAGCCTGGGAGCACATATAGCCGGGCGCGACGAGCAGTACTTC
.	14	TRBJ1-1	TRBV11-2	.	CASSLSEGGTKAFF	TGTGCCAGCAGCTTATCTGAGGGAGGCACTAAAGCTTTCTTT
.	15	TRBJ1-6	TRBV5-4	few	CASSPSSSDNSPLHF	TGTGCCAGCAGCCCCTCGTCTAGCGACAATTCACCCCTCCACTTT
.	13	TRBJ1-1	TRBV6-5	once	CASRLGGVTEAFF	TGTGCCAGCCGTCTTGGGGGGGTCACTGAAGCTTTCTTT
.	16	TRBJ2-2	TRBV18	few	CASSQGGAGNTGELFF	TGTGCCAGCTCTCAAGGTGGGGCAGGGAACACCGGGGAGCTGTTTTTT
.	13	TRBJ2-7	TRBV5-1	.	CASSLVVGHEQYF	TGCGCCAGCAGCTTGGTAGTGGGCCACGAGCAGTACTTC
.	14	TRBJ1-4	TRBV6-1	.	CASSENWLREKLFF	TGTGCCAGCAGTGAAAACTGGTTACGTGAAAAACTGTTTTTT
TRBD1	12	TRBJ1-6	TRBV6-5	.	CASYRGNSPLHF	TGTGCCAGCTACAGGGGGAATTCACCCCTCCACTTT
TRBD2	14	TRBJ2-3	TRBV30	.	CAWSRLAGGEAQYF	TGTGCCTGGAGTCGGCTAGCGGGAGGGGAAGCGCAGTATTTT
.	17	TRBJ2-2	TRBV7-9	.	CASSSLGQGSNTGELFF	TGTGCCAGCAGCTCCCTGGGGCAGGGGTCGAACACCGGGGAGCTGTTTTTT
.	13	TRBJ1-1	TRBV19	.	CASSFPTGTEAFF	TGTGCCAGTAGTTTCCCAACAGGGACTGAAGCTTTCTTT
TRBD2	13	TRBJ2-7	TRBV27	.	CASSLREGYEQYF	TGTGCCAGCAGTTTACGGGAGGGATACGAGCAGTACTTC
.	13	TRBJ2-7	TRBV29-1	.	CSVATQNRGEQYF	TGCAGCGTTGCGACACAGAACCGGGGCGAGCAGTACTTC
TRBD1	14	TRBJ1-2	TRBV18	.	CASSPGQGFVGYTF	TGTGCCAGCTCACCAGGACAGGGCTTCGTTGGCTACACCTTC
TRBD1	15	TRBJ2-4	TRBV7-2	.	CASSADRVSKNSQYF	TGTGCCAGCAGCGCCGACAGGGTTTCCAAAAACAGTCAGTACTTC
.	13	TRBJ1-1	TRBV2	.	CASSADSNTEAFF	TGTGCCAGCAGTGCGGACAGCAACACTGAAGCTTTCTTT
TRBD1	15	TRBJ2-5	TRBV5-6	once	CASSEGQGVGKTQYF	TGTGCCAGCAGCGAAGGACAGGGGGTGGGAAAGACCCAGTACTTC
.	14	TRBJ1-5	TRBV27	.	CASSPLGGNQPQHF	TGTGCCAGCAGTCCACTAGGGGGTAATCAGCCCCAGCATTTT
.	14	TRBJ2-3	TRBV27	.	CASMWAASTDTQYF	TGTGCCAGCATGTGGGCAGCTAGCACAGATACGCAGTATTTT
.	15	TRBJ1-5	TRBV19	.	CASSGQGYSNQPQHF	TGTGCCAGTAGTGGGCAGGGGTATAGCAATCAGCCCCAGCATTTT
TRBD1	11	TRBJ2-5	TRBV28	few	CASTPGGTQYF	TGTGCCAGCACCCCAGGGGGGACCCAGTACTTC
.	13	TRBJ2-7	TRBV6-5	.	CATNGPGDYEQYF	TGTGCCACCAACGGACCGGGAGACTACGAGCAGTACTTC
TRBD1	17	TRBJ1-5	TRBV10-3	.	CAISESWDRGTNQPQHF	TGTGCCATCAGTGAGTCCTGGGACAGGGGGACGAATCAGCCCCAGCATTTT
TRBD1	15	TRBJ1-6	TRBV6-5	.	CASRAGGSYNSPLHF	TGTGCCAGCAGGGCAGGGGGCTCCTATAATTCACCCCTCCACTTT